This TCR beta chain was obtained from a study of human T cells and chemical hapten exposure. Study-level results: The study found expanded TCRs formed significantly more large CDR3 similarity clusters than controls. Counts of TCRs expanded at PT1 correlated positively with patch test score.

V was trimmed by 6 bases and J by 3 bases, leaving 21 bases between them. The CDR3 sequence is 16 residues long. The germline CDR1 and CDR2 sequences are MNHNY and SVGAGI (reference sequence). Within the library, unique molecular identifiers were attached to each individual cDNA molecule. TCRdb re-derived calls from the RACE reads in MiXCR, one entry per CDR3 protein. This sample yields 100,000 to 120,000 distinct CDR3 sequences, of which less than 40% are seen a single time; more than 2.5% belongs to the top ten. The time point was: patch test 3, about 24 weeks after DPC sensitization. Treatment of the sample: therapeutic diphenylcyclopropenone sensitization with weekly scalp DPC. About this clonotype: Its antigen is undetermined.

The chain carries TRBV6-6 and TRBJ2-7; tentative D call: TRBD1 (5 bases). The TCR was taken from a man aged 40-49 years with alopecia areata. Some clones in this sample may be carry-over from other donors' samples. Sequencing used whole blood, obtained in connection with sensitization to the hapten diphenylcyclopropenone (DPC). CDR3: CASRSRQTNSDYEQYF. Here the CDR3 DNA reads TGTGCCAGCAGATCCCGACAGACCAACTCGGACTACGAGCAGTACTTC.